The present entry profiles one T cell receptor (beta chain) with its context. Its antigen remains unidentified. This sample is drawn from a study of shared clonotypes between healthy human individuals. Germline CDR1 and CDR2: MDHEN and SYDVKM. The V and J ends lost 7 bases and 2 bases, in that order; junction bases with no gene match: 6. This CDR3 is 16 amino acids long. Only in-frame clones appear in the TCRdb table, and some are missing; sequencing was by immunoSEQ multiplex PCR. Of approximately 500,000 clones listed, approximately 95% are singletons. Study-level results: Blood alone was sampled, and tissue repertoires likely differ.

Recent acute infections and vaccinations were absent in the healthy HIV-negative adult donors. Material for sequencing was naive CD4+ T cells sorted from blood. Documented subset: CD45RA+ positively selected. The origin of this receptor is a woman in her 30s in good health. The rearrangement joins TRBV28 to TRBJ2-3; 13 nucleotides agree with TRBD2. For the CDR3, the DNA is TGTGCCAGCATTGTGGGACTAGCGGGGACCACAGATACGCAGTATTTT. Protein sequence: CASIVGLAGTTDTQYF.